The clone carrying this T cell receptor beta chain turned up a few times. Antigen unknown. The CDR3 runs to 15 residues. Trimming stripped 6 bases from V and 0 bases from J, with 12 bases between. Germline loops: CDR1 LNHDA, CDR2 SQIVND (reference sequence). The data are from a study of Graves' ophthalmopathy and Graves' hyperthyroidism. Overall study results and limits: Using 13 signatures, a model distinguished ophthalmopathy from stable hyperthyroidism, reaching about 85% sensitivity and 81.08% specificity. Blood also held most thyroid clonotypes expanded above 0.001 frequency.

Using RNA transcripts, the TCR beta CDR3 regions were amplified. HTBI primers served in a first-round RT-PCR, which a second-round multiplex PCR followed. Each CDR3 protein is one row after TCRdb ran MiXCR on the multiplex PCR reads. This table has around 1.1 million distinct CDR3 sequences, approximately 35% appearing once. The sequence derives from an adult man with Graves' hyperthyroidism. This rearrangement joins TRBV19 to TRBJ1-5; D gene uncertain. What was sequenced was peripheral blood or thyroid tissue (not recorded which). This CDR3 is CASRPSDGSNQPQHF. CDR3 coding DNA: TGTGCCAGTAGGCCGTCGGACGGTAGCAATCAGCCCCAGCATTTT.